This T cell receptor (beta chain) was sequenced in a study of shared clonotypes between healthy human individuals. Whole-study results and caveats: Naive CD4 clonotypes overlapped across a handful of donors at about 5.2%. Sorted-subset sequencing was shown by rarefaction to be incomplete despite large depth.

V lost 6 bases, J lost 4 bases, and 6 bases lay in between. This CDR3 comprises 10 residues. Germline V gene sequence: CDR1 DFQATT, CDR2 SNEGSKA (reference sequence). Concerning this clone itself: Its antigen is currently unknown.

Produced via immunoSEQ multiplex PCR; TCRdb's table is partial and in-frame only. The repertoire holds some 1 million clones, with 70% to 80% as singletons. The chain joins TRBV20-1 to TRBJ2-5; D call uncertain. Material: memory CD4+ T cells sorted from blood. Subset given: CD45RA-negative fraction. The receptor was derived from a young man in good health. In nucleotides, the CDR3 is TGCAGTGCAATGGGAGAGACCCAGTACTTC. It yields the protein CSAMGETQYF.